Each of the 29 T cell receptor beta chains below was sequenced from the same sample in a study of vaccination and CD4 T cells after COVID-19. These TCRs are of unknown antigen specificity. Regarding treatment: approximately nine-day PBMC culture with coronavirus spike peptide pools or control peptides (ViraFEST assay). The Oncomine TCR Beta short-read assay was applied to DNA of cultured CD4+ T cells. TCRdb independently ran MiXCR on the PCR reads; one entry per CDR3 protein. The sample has some 18,000 distinct CDR3 sequences; less than 50% are singletons. The sequencing here drew on CD4+ T cells from blood, cultured in vitro, taken after SARS-CoV-2 vaccination. The receptors stem from a human donor who had recovered from COVID-19.

The V gene is TRBV2, the J gene TRBJ2-7, with D maybe TRBD1 (5 bases). Germline assignment: CDR1 SNHLY and CDR2 FYNNEI. V lost 6 bases to trimming and J lost 2 bases, with 17 bases between them. The CDR3 totals 15 residues. The CDR3 nucleotides read TGTGCCAGCAGGTCGCAGACCAGACAGACCTACGAGCAGTACTTC. Amino acid sequence: CASRSQTRQTYEQYF.

Only a few counts were recorded for this clonotype. The junction departs from the called germline gene at one end, perhaps through a read error. This chain uses TRBV19 with TRBJ1-2, with unresolved D. Germline CDR1 reads LNHDA; CDR2 reads SQIVND (reference sequence). This CDR3 is 14 amino acids long. In DNA, the CDR3 is TGTGCCAGTAGTTTCGGTCCCACCAACTACAGACGCTTCTTC. It translates to CASSFGPTNYRRFF.

The chain is built from TRBV19 and TRBJ2-3; tentative D call: TRBD1 (6 bases). CDR1 LNHDA and CDR2 SQIVND come from the germline V gene (reference sequence). Trimming stripped 7 bases from V and 2 bases from J, with 10 bases between. The CDR3 runs to 13 residues. CDR3 nucleotide sequence: TGTGCCAGTACCGACAGGTACACAGATACGCAGTATTTT. As protein: CASTDRYTDTQYF.

The V and J genes are TRBV18 and TRBJ1-2; 8 nucleotides line up with TRBD1. Germline CDR1 and CDR2: KGHSH and LQKENI. The CDR3 loop spans 15 amino acids. V was pared by 0 bases and J by 7 bases, with 7 bases of the junction left unmatched. In DNA form, the CDR3 reads TGTGCCAGCTCACCACCATTGACAGGGGTTGGTGGCTACACCTTC. Protein: CASSPPLTGVGGYTF.

The table lists this clonotype with a few counts. J is TRBJ2-3 and V is TRBV20-1; 14 nucleotides agree with TRBD2. The CDR3 has 18 amino acids. Germline lookup yields CDR1 DFQATT and CDR2 SNEGSKA (reference sequence). Unmatched junction bases numbered 13, after V lost 6 bases and J lost 2 bases. The CDR3 sequence is CSAFTGGLAGANTDTQYF. In nucleotides, the CDR3 is TGCAGTGCCTTCACGGGGGGACTAGCGGGAGCAAACACAGATACGCAGTATTTT.

Only a few counts were recorded for this clonotype. V usage is TRBV19 and J usage is TRBJ2-1, with 8 bases aligning to TRBD2. CDR1 LNHDA and CDR2 SQIVND come from the germline V gene (reference sequence). V was pared by 3 bases and J by 5 bases, with 3 bases of the junction left unmatched. This CDR3 contains 14 residues. The CDR3 is CASSIGTRHNEQFF. DNA of the CDR3: TGTGCCAGTAGTATCGGGACTAGGCACAATGAGCAGTTCTTC.

A remark on this clonotype: The junction and the germline gene differ at one end; a read error may be behind it. The V gene is TRBV20-1, the J gene TRBJ2-7; tentatively, D is TRBD1 (5 bases). Germline V CDR1 and CDR2: DFQATT, SNEGSKA (reference sequence). This CDR3 region has 13 residues. This CDR3 is CSARDGGFYEQYF. CDR3 DNA sequence: TGTAGTGCCAGGGATGGTGGATTTTACGAGCAGTACTTC.

This CDR3 reads CASSRRANSGRTLSLSYNEQFF. CDR3 DNA sequence: TGTGCCAGCAGCCGCAGGGCGAATAGCGGGAGGACCCTTTCTCTCTCCTACAATGAGCAGTTCTTC. The chain employs TRBV7-8 and TRBJ2-1; 10 nucleotides align to TRBD2. This CDR3 is 22 amino acids long. V shed 5 bases, J shed 0 bases, and the junction held 22 bases outside the gene matches. CDR1 and CDR2 from the germline V gene are SGHVS and FQNEAQ.

The genes are TRBV5-4 and TRBJ2-5; the match to TRBD2 covers 7 bases. Looked up from germline, CDR1 is SGHNT and CDR2 is YYREEE (reference sequence). Trimming took 4 bases from V and 4 from J; bases not matched to a gene: 13. There are 16 residues in the CDR3. The CDR3 sequence: CASSLSWWGGRETQYF. The DNA of the CDR3 is TGTGCCAGCAGCCTCTCTTGGTGGGGGGGTAGAGAGACCCAGTACTTC.

This clonotype was observed a handful of times. This chain joins TRBV6-5 and TRBJ1-1; D is uncertain. Germline V lookup: CDR1 MNHEY, CDR2 SVGAGI. The CDR3 has 16 residues. Trimming cost V 0 bases and J 0 bases, with 11 bases left between them. The CDR3 DNA sequence: TGTGCCAGCAGTTACTCGTCAGACACCATGAACACTGAAGCTTTCTTT. This codes for CASSYSSDTMNTEAFF.

V is TRBV20-1 and J is TRBJ2-5; no definite D call. Germline V CDR1 and CDR2: DFQATT, SNEGSKA (reference sequence). The CDR3 runs to 15 residues. Trimming pared 0 bases from V and 4 bases from J, leaving 15 bases between. CDR3 in amino acids: CSARDPRGEAETQYF. The CDR3 DNA sequence: TGCAGTGCTAGAGACCCTAGAGGCGAGGCAGAGACCCAGTACTTC.

J is TRBJ2-3 and V is TRBV10-3, with a tentative D call TRBD1 (6 bases). Trimming took off 10 bases at V and 3 bases at J, with 11 bases between the two ends. Germline V gives CDR1 ENHRY, CDR2 SYGVKD. The CDR3 is made up of 12 amino acids. This CDR3 reads CATEDSTDTQYF. CDR3 DNA: TGTGCCACCGAGGACAGTACAGATACGCAGTATTTT.

The chain couples TRBV5-1 to TRBJ2-5, with 9 bases identical to TRBD2. CDR1 is SGHRS, CDR2 YFSETQ, per germline. The CDR3 is made up of 17 amino acids. V was pared by 6 bases and J by 2 bases, with 14 bases of the junction left unmatched. The CDR3 coding sequence is TGCGCCAGCACCCCCGGAGGAGGGCTAGCGGGACAAGAGACCCAGTACTTC. It specifies CASTPGGGLAGQETQYF.

The table lists this clonotype with a few counts. V gene TRBV4-3 combines with J gene TRBJ2-3; 10 bases map to TRBD2. Germline V gives CDR1 LGHNA, CDR2 YSLEER. V lost 0 bases and J lost 2; bases outside the gene matches: 11. There are 19 residues in the CDR3. The CDR3 DNA reads as TGCGCCAGCAGCCAAGACTGGTCCCCTAGCGGGAGCTCCACAGATACGCAGTATTTT. It yields the protein CASSQDWSPSGSSTDTQYF.

V and J are TRBV20-1 and TRBJ2-7; 8 bases are shared with TRBD1. In germline, CDR1 is DFQATT, CDR2 SNEGSKA (reference sequence). CDR3 length: 17 residues. The V segment lost 1 base and the J segment 4 bases; nucleotides outside the gene matches: 15. CDR3 amino acids: CSARVYRGKWLGYEQYF. The CDR3 nucleotides read TGCAGTGCTAGAGTCTACAGGGGGAAATGGTTAGGGTACGAGCAGTACTTC.

V is TRBV5-1 and J is TRBJ2-3; 7 bases line up with TRBD2. The length of the CDR3 is 14 residues. Germline V gives CDR1 SGHRS, CDR2 YFSETQ. V shed 10 bases, J shed 0 bases, and the junction held 8 bases outside the gene matches. Written as DNA, the CDR3 is TGCGCCGGTAGCCTAGCGGAGAGCACAGATACGCAGTATTTT. Translated: CAGSLAESTDTQYF.

This clonotype appeared a few times. This chain links TRBV6-2 or TRBV6-3 with TRBJ1-5, with D perhaps TRBD1 (5 bases). The CDR3 contains 16 residues. V was shortened by 5 bases and J by 0 bases, with 14 bases between the two germline ends. The V gene's germline CDR1 is MNHEY and CDR2 SVGEGT. CDR3 sequence (DNA): TGTGCCAGCAGTGACCCCCGGGGGGGTAGCAATCAGCCCCAGCATTTT. Protein product: CASSDPRGGSNQPQHF.

The rearrangement joins TRBV9 to TRBJ1-2; the match to TRBD1 covers 7 bases. The germline V gene has CDR1 SGDLS and CDR2 YYNGEE. With 4 bases clipped from V and 5 bases from J, the junction kept 11 bases outside the gene matches. This CDR3 is built from 15 residues. The CDR3 DNA reads TGTGCCAGCAGCCAAGGAGGACAGGCCTTATATGGCTACACCTTC. This sequence encodes CASSQGGQALYGYTF.

A few counts support this clonotype. V is TRBV20-1 and J is TRBJ2-3; no reliable D call. Deletions cut 2 bases from V and 0 bases from J, with 12 bases between. The CDR3 is 15 residues long. CDR1 and CDR2 from the germline V gene are DFQATT and SNEGSKA (reference sequence). CDR3 sequence (DNA): TGCAGTGCTAGATACGGAGAAACTAGCACAGATACGCAGTATTTT. Protein: CSARYGETSTDTQYF.

Concerning this clonotype: Germline is not matched at one junction end, which may reflect a read error. The chain combines TRBV20-1 with TRBJ2-5; 7 bases agree with TRBD1. CDR1 is DFQATT and CDR2 is SNEGSKA in the germline V gene (reference sequence). There are 14 residues in the CDR3. As DNA, the CDR3 is TGCAGTGCCAGAGGAAACACAGGGGTTGAGACCCAGTACTTC. This encodes CSARGNTGVETQYF.

This sequence joins TRBV20-1 and TRBJ2-1, with 9 bases matching TRBD2. With V trimmed by 3 bases and J by 7 bases, 13 bases remained unmatched. CDR3 size: 16 residues. Germline-derived CDR1 and CDR2 are DFQATT and SNEGSKA (reference sequence). The CDR3 reads CSASFSGRGMDNEQFF. For the CDR3, the DNA is TGCAGTGCTAGCTTTAGCGGGAGAGGTATGGATAATGAGCAGTTCTTC.

The DNA for the CDR3 is TGTGCCTGGAGCAGACTAGACTACAATGAGCAGTTCTTC. Its translation: CAWSRLDYNEQFF. The rearrangement uses TRBV30 and TRBJ2-1; TRBD2 might be the D (6 bases). CDR1 is GTSNPN, CDR2 SVGIG, per germline (reference sequence). V was cut by 3 bases and J by 3 bases, with 9 bases left in between. The CDR3 is 13 residues long.

The gene calls are TRBV7-2 and TRBJ2-7, with 14 nucleotides matching TRBD2. Germline V lookup: CDR1 SGHTA, CDR2 FQGNSA. This CDR3 has 14 residues. Trimming cost V 5 bases and J 5 bases; bases outside gene matches: 2. The DNA of the CDR3 is TGTGCCAGCAGCAAGGGACTAGCGGGAGACGAGCAGTACTTC. Encoded protein: CASSKGLAGDEQYF.

CDR3 in amino acids: CASSRDRVSNEQFF. CDR3 coding DNA: TGTGCCAGCAGCCGGGACAGGGTATCCAATGAGCAGTTCTTC. This rearrangement joins TRBV28 to TRBJ2-1; 9 bases match TRBD1. The CDR3 is 14 residues long. Trimming at V came to 6 bases and at J to 6 bases, leaving 6 bases not matched to a gene. CDR1 and CDR2 (germline): MDHEN, SYDVKM.

V is TRBV5-4 and J is TRBJ2-7; 7 bases line up with TRBD1. The CDR3 covers 14 residues. The germline gives CDR1 SGHNT, CDR2 YYREEE (reference sequence). V shed 4 bases and J 9 bases; nucleotides not matched to a gene: 13. CDR3 region: CASSPRTGSKVQYF. DNA for the CDR3: TGTGCCAGCAGCCCACGGACAGGATCTAAAGTGCAGTACTTC.

Judged by abundance, this clonotype is medium-sized. This chain connects TRBV7-3 to TRBJ2-3, with 10 bases fitting TRBD2. This CDR3 comprises 13 residues. Trimming removed 2 bases from V and 11 bases from J; junction bases left unmatched: 4. Germline loops: CDR1 SGHTA, CDR2 FQGTGA. This CDR3 is CASSLVTSGLQYF. In DNA form, the CDR3 reads TGTGCCAGCAGCTTAGTGACTAGCGGGTTGCAGTATTTT.

The chain uses TRBV7-8 and TRBJ2-5; D ambiguous. Germline V gene lookup returns CDR1 SGHVS and CDR2 FQNEAQ. V lost 5 bases to trimming and J lost 7 bases, with 11 bases between them. The CDR3 has 12 amino acids. CDR3 in DNA: TGTGCCAGCAGCGGAGATACGGGGACCCAGTACTTC. Translating gives CASSGDTGTQYF.

There are a few counts of this clonotype. The V gene is TRBV6-5, the J gene TRBJ2-5; 8 positions match TRBD1. V was pared by 4 bases and J by 3 bases, with 1 base of the junction left unmatched. Germline values: CDR1 MNHEY, CDR2 SVGAGI. CDR3 length: 13 residues. The CDR3 is CASSWDRKETQYF. CDR3 nucleotides: TGTGCCAGCAGTTGGGACAGGAAAGAGACCCAGTACTTC.

This rearrangement joins TRBV10-3 to TRBJ2-2; 9 bases match TRBD2. CDR1 is ENHRY, CDR2 SYGVKD, per germline. There are 14 residues in the CDR3. CDR3 DNA sequence: TGTGCATCCAGACTAGCGGAAAACACCGGGGAGCTGTTTTTT. It is translated as CASRLAENTGELFF.